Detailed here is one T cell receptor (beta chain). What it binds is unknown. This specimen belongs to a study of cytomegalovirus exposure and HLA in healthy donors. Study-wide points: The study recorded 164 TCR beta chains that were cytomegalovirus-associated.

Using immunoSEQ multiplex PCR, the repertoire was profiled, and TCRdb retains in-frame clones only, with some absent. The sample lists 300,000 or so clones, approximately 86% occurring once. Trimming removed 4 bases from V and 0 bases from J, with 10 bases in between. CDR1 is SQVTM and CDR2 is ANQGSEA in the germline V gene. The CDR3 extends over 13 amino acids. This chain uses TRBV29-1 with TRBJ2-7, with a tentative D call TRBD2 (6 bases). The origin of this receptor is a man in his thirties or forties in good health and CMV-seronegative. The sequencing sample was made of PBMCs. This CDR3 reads CSVGGGASYEQYF. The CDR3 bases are TGCAGCGTTGGAGGCGGGGCCTCCTACGAGCAGTACTTC.